Detailed here is one TCR beta chain. This sample is part of a study of PD-L1 blockade in urothelial cancer. Profiled with immunoSEQ multiplex PCR; TCRdb holds only in-frame clones, not every one. The sample records some 100,000 clones, 70% to 90% being singletons. The time point denotes: pretreatment peripheral blood. The V and J ends lost 4 bases and 8 bases respectively, with 6 bases between them. CDR3 length equals 11 residues. The germline gives CDR1 SNHLY, CDR2 FYNNEI. The TCR sequence derives from a woman of 80 years or more with urothelial cancer. This material consisted of PBMCs, taken around atezolizumab (anti-PD-L1) treatment. This chain joins TRBV2 and TRBJ2-1, with no clear D. DNA for the CDR3: TGTGCCAGCAGTGTTGGCTATGAGCAGTTCTTC. Protein product: CASSVGYEQFF.